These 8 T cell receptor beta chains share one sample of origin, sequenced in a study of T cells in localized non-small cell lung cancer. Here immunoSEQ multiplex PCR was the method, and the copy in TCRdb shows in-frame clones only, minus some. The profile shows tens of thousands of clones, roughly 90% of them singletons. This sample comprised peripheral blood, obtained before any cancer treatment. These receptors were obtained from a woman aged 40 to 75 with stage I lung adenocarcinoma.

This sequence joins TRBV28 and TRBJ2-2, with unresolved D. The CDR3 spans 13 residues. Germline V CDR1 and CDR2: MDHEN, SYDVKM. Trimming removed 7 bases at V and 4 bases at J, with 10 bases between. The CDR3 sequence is CASTLSSTGELFF. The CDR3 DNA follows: TGTGCCAGCACCCTTTCCAGCACCGGGGAGCTGTTTTTT.

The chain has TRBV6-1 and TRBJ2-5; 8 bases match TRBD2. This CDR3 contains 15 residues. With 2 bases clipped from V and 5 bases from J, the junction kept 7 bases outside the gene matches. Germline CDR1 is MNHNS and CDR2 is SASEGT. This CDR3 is CASSEPGRAGETQYF. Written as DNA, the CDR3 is TGTGCCAGCAGTGAACCCGGGAGGGCCGGGGAGACCCAGTACTTC.

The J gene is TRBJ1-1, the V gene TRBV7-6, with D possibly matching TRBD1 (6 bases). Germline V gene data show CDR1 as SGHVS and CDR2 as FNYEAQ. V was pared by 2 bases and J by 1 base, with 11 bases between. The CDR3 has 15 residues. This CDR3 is CASSLYQGGNTEAFF. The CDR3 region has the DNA TGTGCCAGCAGCTTATACCAAGGGGGGAACACTGAAGCTTTCTTT. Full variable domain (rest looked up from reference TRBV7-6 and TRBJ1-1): GAGVSQSPRYKVTKRGQDVALRCDPISGHVSLYWYRQALGQGPEFLTYFNYEAQQDKSGLPNDRFSAERPEGSISTLTIQRTEQRDSAMYRCASSLYQGGNTEAFFGQGTRLTVV.

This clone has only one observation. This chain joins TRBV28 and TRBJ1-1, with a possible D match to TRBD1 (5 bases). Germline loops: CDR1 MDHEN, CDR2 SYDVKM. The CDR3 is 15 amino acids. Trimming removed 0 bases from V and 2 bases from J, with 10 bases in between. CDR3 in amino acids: CASSLWRGRNTEAFF. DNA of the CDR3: TGTGCCAGCAGTTTATGGAGGGGTCGAAACACTGAAGCTTTCTTT.

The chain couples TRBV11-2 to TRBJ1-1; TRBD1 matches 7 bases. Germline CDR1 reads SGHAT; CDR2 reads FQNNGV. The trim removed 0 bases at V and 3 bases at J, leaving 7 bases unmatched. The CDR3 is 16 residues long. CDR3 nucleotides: TGTGCCAGCAGCTTAGATAGGGGGGACAGCTACACTGAAGCTTTCTTT. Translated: CASSLDRGDSYTEAFF.

CDR3 bases: TGCAGCGTCCGGGGCGGCGGTTTCTATGGCTACACCTTC. It yields the protein CSVRGGGFYGYTF. The J gene is TRBJ1-2, the V gene TRBV29-1; D may be TRBD1 (5 bases). Germline lookup yields CDR1 SQVTM and CDR2 ANQGSEA. The CDR3 sequence is 13 residues long. The V end lost 6 bases, the J end lost 4 bases, and 15 bases lay between the germline ends.

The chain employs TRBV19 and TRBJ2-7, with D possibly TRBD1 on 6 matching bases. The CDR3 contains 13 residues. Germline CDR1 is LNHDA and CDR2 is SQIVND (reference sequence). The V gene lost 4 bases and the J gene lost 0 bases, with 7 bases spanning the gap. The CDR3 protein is CASSRDTSYEQYF. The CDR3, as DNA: TGTGCCAGTAGTAGGGACACCTCCTACGAGCAGTACTTC.

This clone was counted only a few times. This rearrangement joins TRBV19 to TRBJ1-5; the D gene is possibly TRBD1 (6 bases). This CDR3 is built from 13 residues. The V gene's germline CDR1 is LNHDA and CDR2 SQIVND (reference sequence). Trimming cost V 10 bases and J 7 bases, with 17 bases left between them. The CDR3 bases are TGTGCCACTCTGGAGGGGGGGGGCCAGCCCCAGCATTTT. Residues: CATLEGGGQPQHF.